This TCR beta chain was recovered during a study of molecular identifiers for immune sequencing clone quantification. Looking at the study overall: Five portions were made in replicates from RNA of approximately 22,000 or 94,000 naive CD8 cells, and four underwent sequencing. Findings of the study overall: Identical TCR molecules that share a barcode could lead to an underestimation of highly expanded clone sizes.

TCRdb itself ran the PCR reads through MiXCR, one entry per CDR3 protein. This table holds approximately 590,000 distinct CDR3 sequences, roughly 27% found once. Germline CDR1 SGHDT, CDR2 YYEEEE. Between the trimmed V and J ends, which lost 7 bases and 7 bases, there was a span of 14 bases. This CDR3 is 12 amino acids long. Details on this clonotype: Its cognate antigen is unknown. This sequence may be a read error, since a much larger clone differs from it by one base.

Input for naive CD8 libraries was roughly 17,000 to 1,000,000 sorted cells; the RNA fraction used was 10%, 30% or 50%. Naive CD8 T cells were FACS-sorted by CD8+CD4-CCR7+CD45RA+ markers. Sequencing was done on a sample of naive CD8+ T cells from blood, with Jurkat cell RNA spiked in. Subset given: FACS-sorted CD8+CD4-CCR7+CD45RA+ naive T cells. The source is a human donor in good health. Some libraries in this study had Jurkat cell RNA spiked in. The chain carries TRBV5-6 and TRBJ1-1, with D unresolved. For the CDR3, the DNA is TGTGCCAGCGCTTATGGAGCCCTTGAAGCTTTCTTT. This gives the protein CASAYGALEAFF.